This T cell receptor (beta chain) was documented in a study of T cells of healthy individuals. This clonotype was picked up many times. TCRdb re-called the 5' RACE reads through MiXCR, storing one row per CDR3 protein. The sample carries around 90,000 distinct CDR3 sequences, about 5.5% recorded once. The CDR3 totals 15 residues. V gave up 4 bases and J gave up 4 bases; unmatched junction bases: 7. Germline V CDR1 and CDR2: SGHNT, YYREEE (reference sequence). V usage is TRBV5-4 and J usage is TRBJ2-1; 8 nucleotides match TRBD2. The receptor was isolated from a female donor in good health. CDR3 in DNA: TGTGCCAGCAGCCCCATTTTAGCGGGGTACAATGAGCAGTTCTTC. As protein: CASSPILAGYNEQFF.